This TCR beta chain was captured by sequencing in a study of T cell clonotyping in hematopoietic cell transplantation. Findings of the study overall: Recipient TCR diversity dropped after transplant; expanded clonotypes rose from day 30 to 180.

The CDR3 runs 15 residues. Germline CDR1 and CDR2: SGHDT and YYEEEE. Unmatched junction bases numbered 6, after V lost 2 bases and J lost 4 bases. The repertoire was sequenced with immunoSEQ multiplex PCR; TCRdb's copy has only in-frame clones and lacks some. The sample has 10,000 or so clones; 75% to 80% are singletons. Concerning this clone itself: Antigen: not known.

The TCR originated in a female patient aged 50 to 60 who had an allogeneic stem cell transplant from a related donor, so the T cells may come from the graft donor. Some clones in this sample may be carry-over from other donors' samples. V gene TRBV5-6 combines with J gene TRBJ1-2, with 9 bases aligning to TRBD1. The material was peripheral blood mononuclear cells, obtained 180 days after allogeneic stem cell transplant. CDR3 sequence reads: CASSFDGQGSYGYTF. The CDR3 nucleotides are TGTGCCAGCAGCTTCGACGGACAGGGGAGCTATGGCTACACCTTC.